This TCR beta chain comes out of a study of beta chain features in type 1 diabetes. Across the whole study: Patients and healthy donors were similar in age, gender and cell yields. Notes on the study in general: All four CD4+ subsets of Type 1 diabetes patients contained TCRB CDR3s that were moderately but significantly shorter. PCR could preferentially amplify shorter templates, alike in patients and controls.

Reverse transcription of all isolated RNA meant that expressed TCRB transcripts were sequenced. Method: immunoSEQ multiplex PCR; TCRdb's copy keeps in-frame clones and lacks some. Found here are under 200,000 clones, roughly 9% of them singletons; the top ten hold approximately 2.3%. CD45RO/CCR7/CD25/CD127/CD95/CD27 staining was used to isolate CD4+ naive, central memory, regulatory and stem cell-like memory cells by sorting. This clone has more than one count but fewer than ten. The antigen remains unidentified. CDR3 length equals 16 residues. Looked up from germline, CDR1 is MNHEY and CDR2 is SMNVEV (reference sequence). The V gene lost 2 bases and the J gene lost 0 bases, with 14 bases spanning the gap.

Sequencing was carried out using central memory CD4+ T cells from blood. The chain uses TRBV27 and TRBJ2-7; D is possibly TRBD2 (6 bases). The origin of this receptor is a woman younger than 30 in good health. CDR3 loop: CASSLGSGLSSYEQYF. The CDR3 coding sequence is TGTGCCAGCAGTTTAGGGAGCGGGTTGAGCTCCTACGAGCAGTACTTC.